This entry features one TCR beta chain sequence. What it binds is unknown. The data were taken from a study of cytomegalovirus exposure and HLA in healthy donors. It was with 60 Vbeta and 13 Jbeta primers that the PCR ran. Repertoires were generated with immunoSEQ multiplex PCR, while TCRdb's copy carries only in-frame clones and drops some. This sample has 150,000 to 200,000 clones; around 74% occur once, and the top ten carry about 2.1%. V lost 0 bases to trimming and J lost 0 bases; unmatched junction nucleotides: 3. The CDR3 runs 16 residues. Germline V CDR1 and CDR2: MNHNY, SVGAGI (reference sequence). Overall study findings and caveats: 87-base-pair reads could not separate some V segments, including TRBV6-2 and TRBV6-3. Within an earlier analysis, most TCR beta V segments proved productive either about 90% or about 30% of the time. An apparent linkage of common viral pathogens to several of the most significant clusters emerged in a later analysis.

Unrecorded immune exposure was likely among donors, who were nominally healthy when sampled. The sample taken for sequencing was PBMCs. The chain combines TRBV6-6 with TRBJ1-1; 8 bases agree with TRBD1. This TCR came from a female donor in good health and CMV-seronegative. The CDR3 DNA reads as TGTGCCAGCAGTTACTCCCTGACAGGGGTGAACACTGAAGCTTTCTTT. Its translation: CASSYSLTGVNTEAFF.